Described below is a single T cell receptor (beta chain) sequence and its context. Antigen unknown. This entry is derived from a study of response to subunit inactivated influenza vaccine. CDR1 MGHRA and CDR2 YSYEKL come from the germline V gene. The CDR3 runs 16 residues. V shed 0 bases and J shed 6 bases, with 15 bases lying between them. The study's findings and limits: With each seasonal influenza vaccination, the authors suggested, few new T cells are recruited.

TCRdb re-derived calls from the RT-PCR reads in MiXCR, one entry per CDR3 protein. The sample holds 500,000 or so distinct CDR3 sequences, 9.5% to 13% seen once. The chain couples TRBV4-1 to TRBJ2-1; D is unresolved. The sequence was obtained from a man aged 50-60 years who received an inactivated influenza vaccine. The material was PBMCs from blood, obtained roughly 48 days after vaccination. CDR3 amino acids: CASSQEVLPRTNEQFF. The CDR3 nucleotides are TGCGCCAGCAGCCAAGAAGTTCTCCCCCGTACCAATGAGCAGTTCTTC.